The present entry profiles one T cell receptor beta chain with its context. This entry comes from a study of blood T cell repertoires in COVID-19. About the study: COVID-19 samples, acute and convalescent, were from the United States, Italy and Spain.

Trimming took 2 bases from V and 12 from J, leaving 14 bases between them. This CDR3 is 13 amino acids long. Looked up from germline, CDR1 is SNHLY and CDR2 is FYNNEI. Produced via immunoSEQ multiplex PCR; TCRdb's table is partial and in-frame only. The table lists about 89,000 clones, around 72% of them singletons, with around 15% in the top ten. The TCR originated in a woman of 80 years or more with acute or convalescent COVID-19. The V gene is TRBV2, the J gene TRBJ2-1; D is possibly TRBD2 (6 bases). Specimen: peripheral blood. CDR3 sequence: CASSELGGGAQFF. The CDR3 region has the DNA TGTGCCAGCAGTGAACTGGGGGGAGGTGCGCAGTTCTTC. The whole variable domain, filled in from reference TRBV2 and TRBJ2-1, reads EPEVTQTPSHQVTQMGQEVILRCVPISNHLYFYWYRQILGQKVEFLVSFYNNEISEKSEIFDDQFSVERPDGSNFTLKIRSTKLEDSAMYFCASSELGGGAQFFGPGTRLTVL.